This T cell receptor (beta chain) was recovered during a study of CD8 T cells in Susac syndrome (dated by TCRdb to the late 2010s). Some background on the complete study: Repertoire sequencing was used to test whether CD8+ T cell activation and differentiation in Susac syndrome was antigen driven. The study compared CD8+ T cell repertoire clonality among 12 healthy donors, approximately 14 Susac syndrome patients and approximately 16 multiple sclerosis patients. Overall study outcomes, separate from this receptor: The number of individuals in the TCR sequencing and HLA analysis was recognized as being relatively small.

Inclusive of the bounding cysteine and phenylalanine, the CDR3 is 13 residues long. The sequence is cut down to CDR3 DNA, 39 bases in frame from base 1. The junction shows trimming of 2 bases on V and 8 bases on J, and the gene matches do not reach 6 bases of it. Per the germline V gene (reference sequence), GTSNPN is the CDR1 and SVGIG is the CDR2. Peripheral blood CD8+ and CD4+ T cells from healthy donors, Susac syndrome patients and multiple sclerosis patients were profiled using high-throughput TCR beta sequencing. The multiple sclerosis controls were treatment-naive patients whose relapsing-remitting disease, either stable or active, fulfilled the revised McDonald criteria. Bulk CD8+ and CD4+ T cells were purified magnetically by negative isolation, whereas CD8+ TEMRA cells were enriched by FACS. Blood was drawn into EDTA tubes, processed within 24 hours, and PBMCs were isolated by density gradient centrifugation. PBMCs destined for TCR sequencing were cryopreserved in liquid nitrogen and later thawed in a 37 °C water bath. Purity of sorted or isolated CD4+, CD8+ and CD8+ TEMRA cells was at least 90%.

RNA was extracted using the RNeasy kit, and 0.5 to 1 microgram was reverse transcribed with random hexamers. The immunoSEQ multiplex PCR assay, which covers 54 Vbeta and 13 Jbeta segments, was used to amplify TCR beta CDR3 regions. To correct PCR amplification bias, a synthetic template baseline was used for both primer optimization and computational correction. Per the original workflow: Reads were annotated to V, D and J genes according to IMGT and were analyzed with immunoSEQ Analyzer, with only productive sequences retained. Clonality was computed as one minus Shannon entropy normalized by log2 of the number of productive unique sequences. Public and private clones were assessed among the 100 most prevalent clones of each patient and control. Susac-specific clones were defined as absent from healthy and MS cohorts, over a thousand published viral clones and other ImmuneACCESS disease sequences. TCRdb ran its own pipeline on the public reads, namely fastp trimming at Q25 and MiXCR clone calling, and kept in-frame beta chains. Each entry is one CDR3 protein sequence, shown with its most common DNA and genes. TCRdb, rather than the study authors, made the V and J calls. The sample records around 300,000 distinct CDR3 sequences, around nine tenths of which are singletons. Clones ranked in the top ten supply around 0.18% of the sample.

Notes on this clonotype: Its antigen remains unidentified. Base qualities are not recorded, but no much larger clone differs from it by a single base.

The receptor was isolated from a human donor with multiple sclerosis. This sequence uses TRBV30 and TRBJ1-2, and 9 junctional nucleotides match TRBD1. Sequenced sample: CD8+ T cells from PBMCs. The DNA sequence is given as TGTGCCTGGAGTTGGGACAGGGTAAACGGCTACACCTTC. This encodes CAWSWDRVNGYTF.